This is a list of T cell receptor beta chains from one sample in a study of shared clonotypes between healthy human individuals. Repertoires were generated with immunoSEQ multiplex PCR, while TCRdb's copy carries only in-frame clones and drops some. The sample carries 330,000 or so clones, approximately 79% recorded once. Sequences were obtained from memory CD4+ T cells sorted from blood. These receptors were taken from a man aged 30 to 45 in good health. Each CDR3 is given with its conserved first and last residue. D genes are given only for firm matches. Rows may omit the clone size; those that give it use once, few, many or a size class.

>TRBJ2-1|TRBD2|TRBV11-3|.
CASSLAVAGGVYNEQFF
TGTGCCAGCAGCTTAGCGGTAGCGGGAGGTGTATACAATGAGCAGTTCTTC
>TRBJ2-1|.|TRBV7-3|.
CASSWGQYNEQFF
TGTGCCAGCAGCTGGGGACAATACAATGAGCAGTTCTTC
>TRBJ1-2|.|TRBV28|.
CASSLGVAGYTF
TGTGCCAGCAGTTTGGGGGTGGCGGGCTACACCTTC
>TRBJ2-1|.|TRBV5-6|.
CASSPGGRGQFF
TGTGCCAGCAGCCCCGGCGGCCGGGGGCAGTTCTTC
>TRBJ2-3|.|TRBV6-1|.
CASGARDGSTDTQYF
TGTGCCAGCGGGGCGCGGGACGGAAGCACAGATACGCAGTATTTT
>TRBJ2-7|.|TRBV4-1|.
CASSQQSTETSLVGQYF
TGCGCCAGCAGCCAACAATCAACTGAGACTAGTCTTGTTGGGCAGTACTTC
>TRBJ2-1|.|TRBV19|once
CASIREGLLPYNEQFF
TGTGCCAGTATTCGAGAGGGGTTACTCCCCTACAATGAGCAGTTCTTC
>TRBJ1-2|.|TRBV28|.
CASSTPLGKGYTF
TGTGCCAGCAGTACCCCCCTCGGGAAGGGCTACACCTTC
>TRBJ1-2|.|TRBV5-6|.
CASSAFSYGYTF
TGCGCCAGCAGCGCCTTTTCCTATGGCTACACCTTC
>TRBJ2-3|.|TRBV11-2|.
CASSLGVLTDTQYF
TGTGCCAGCAGCTTAGGCGTCCTCACAGATACGCAGTATTTT
>TRBJ1-1|.|TRBV4-3|.
CASSQYRANLNTEAFF
TGCGCCAGCAGCCAATACAGGGCCAACTTGAACACTGAAGCTTTCTTT
>TRBJ2-5|TRBD1|TRBV6-1|few
CASSEEPGGAETQYF
TGTGCCAGCAGTGAAGAGCCAGGGGGAGCGGAGACCCAGTACTTC
>TRBJ2-7|.|TRBV6-1|few
CASSARESSYEQYF
TGTGCCAGCAGTGCCAGGGAGAGCTCCTACGAGCAGTACTTC
>TRBJ2-1|.|TRBV19|few
CASSLDSYIEQFF
TGTGCCAGTAGTCTAGACAGCTACATTGAGCAGTTCTTC
>TRBJ1-3|.|TRBV7-9|.
CASSLSGHSGNTIYF
TGTGCCAGCAGCTTATCGGGGCACTCTGGAAACACCATATATTTT
>TRBJ1-2|.|TRBV5-4|few
CASSLDFQAFYGYTF
TGTGCCAGCAGCTTGGATTTCCAAGCCTTCTATGGCTACACCTTC
>TRBJ2-3|.|TRBV29-1|.
CSARLTDTQYF
TGCAGCGCACGACTCACAGATACGCAGTATTTT
>TRBJ2-6|TRBD1|TRBV15|.
CATTLGQGSGANVLTF
TGTGCCACCACCCTAGGACAGGGCTCTGGGGCCAACGTCCTGACTTTC
>TRBJ2-2|TRBD1|TRBV5-4|once
CASSLGGTGTGRSLFF
TGTGCCAGCAGCTTGGGTGGGACAGGGACCGGCCGCTCCCTGTTTTTT
>TRBJ2-3|TRBD2|TRBV7-2|few
CASISGRSTDTQYF
TGTGCCAGCATCTCCGGGAGGAGCACAGATACGCAGTATTTT
>TRBJ2-2|TRBD2|TRBV5-1|.
CASSLGLAVQYTGELFF
TGCGCCAGCAGCTTGGGACTAGCGGTACAATACACCGGGGAGCTGTTTTTT
>TRBJ2-2|TRBD1|TRBV10-3|.
CAIRRTGSDGELFF
TGTGCCATCAGGAGGACAGGGTCTGACGGGGAGCTGTTTTTT
>TRBJ1-2|.|TRBV5-1|.
CASSPQVGANYGYTF
TGCGCCAGCAGCCCCCAAGTCGGGGCTAACTATGGCTACACCTTC
>TRBJ2-2|TRBD2|TRBV10-3|.
CAITPGLESTGELFF
TGTGCCATCACCCCGGGACTAGAATCCACCGGGGAGCTGTTTTTT
>TRBJ2-2|.|TRBV6-6|.
CASSLQGNTGELFF
TGTGCCAGCAGTTTACAGGGGAACACCGGGGAGCTGTTTTTT
>TRBJ2-7|.|TRBV10-3|.
CAISEGLTYEQYF
TGTGCCATCAGTGAGGGACTAACATACGAGCAGTACTTC
>TRBJ2-3|TRBD2|TRBV5-6|.
CASSFGLASDTQYF
TGTGCCAGCAGCTTTGGACTAGCATCCGATACGCAGTATTTT
>TRBJ2-7|TRBD1|TRBV10-1|.
CASSGQGAFSLDEQYF
TGCGCCAGCAGTGGACAGGGGGCCTTCTCCTTGGACGAGCAGTACTTC
>TRBJ2-7|.|TRBV7-2|.
CASSNRGEQYF
TGTGCCAGCAGCAACCGGGGAGAGCAGTACTTC
>TRBJ2-3|.|TRBV2|few
CASSLAGTDTQYF
TGTGCCAGCAGTCTTGCAGGAACAGATACGCAGTATTTT
>TRBJ2-3|.|TRBV10-2|.
CASSSSSDTQYF
TGCGCCAGCTCCTCTAGTAGCGATACGCAGTATTTT
>TRBJ2-5|TRBD2|TRBV9|.
CASSVGTSGDETQYF
TGTGCCAGCAGCGTCGGGACTAGCGGGGATGAGACCCAGTACTTC
>TRBJ2-5|.|TRBV11-3|.
CASSLGETQYF
TGTGCCAGCAGCTTAGGAGAGACCCAGTACTTC
>TRBJ1-4|TRBD1|TRBV30|few
CAWSTRTGGSEKLFF
TGTGCCTGGAGTACGAGGACAGGGGGCAGTGAAAAACTGTTTTTT
>TRBJ1-4|.|TRBV5-6|.
CASSPGGLAGEKLFF
TGTGCCAGCAGCCCCGGCGGTTTAGCGGGTGAAAAACTGTTTTTT